This T cell receptor (beta chain) was recorded in a study of CD8 T cells in Susac syndrome. Random hexamers primed reverse transcription of roughly 0.5 to 1 ug RNA. MiXCR, run by TCRdb on the immunoSEQ multiplex PCR reads, gives a single entry per CDR3 protein. The sample lists about 280,000 distinct CDR3 sequences; more than 75% were seen once. The multiple sclerosis controls consisted of treatment-naive patients with relapsing-remitting disease, either stable or active. TEMRA cells were enriched by FACS, while CD8+ and CD4+ T cells were obtained through a negative isolation that was performed magnetically. This clonotype was counted only a few times. Germline V gives CDR1 SEHNR, CDR2 FQNEAQ (reference sequence). The CDR3 loop spans 15 amino acids. V was clipped by 4 bases and J by 2 bases; unmatched bases: 8.

The clonotype was recovered from a human donor with multiple sclerosis. Sequences were obtained from CD8+ T cells from PBMCs. This sequence joins TRBV7-9 and TRBJ2-7; TRBD1 aligns across 7 bases. CDR3 region: CASSSSTGLAYEQYF. In nucleotides, the CDR3 is TGTGCCAGCAGCTCGTCGACAGGGTTGGCCTACGAGCAGTACTTC.